The 11 T cell receptor beta chains presented below share a single source sample, sequenced in a study of response to subunit inactivated influenza vaccine (dated by TCRdb to 2016 to 2019). Receptors were amplified or captured by RT-PCR. Instrument used: Illumina HiSeq 2500. TCRdb redid the processing of the public reads, applying fastp at Q25 and MiXCR, and retained in-frame beta chains. All rows with the same CDR3 protein become a single entry with the most common DNA and genes. Counted in this sample were over 450,000 distinct CDR3 sequences; approximately 12% of them appeared once. The ten largest clones capture around 12% of the sample. Sample time point, as interpreted from the label and publication: 45 days after influenza vaccine administration. The sequences come from PBMCs from blood, collected more than 35 days after vaccination. The source of these receptors is a man between 45 and 60 years old who received an inactivated influenza vaccine. Donor details come from another sample of the same person, matched by shared clones.

The gene calls are TRBV5-1 and TRBJ2-2; 8 nucleotides align to TRBD2. Trimming cost V 0 bases and J 6 bases; bases outside gene matches: 4. Looked up from germline, CDR1 is SGHRS and CDR2 is YFSETQ. This CDR3 is built from 15 residues. For the CDR3, the DNA is TGCGCCAGCAGCTTGGCCGGCGGGAGGCCCGGGGAGCTGTTTTTT. It yields the protein CASSLAGGRPGELFF.

In this sample, this clonotype turned up a few times. The gene calls are TRBV5-1 and TRBJ2-5; 13 bases align to TRBD2. Germline V gives CDR1 SGHRS, CDR2 YFSETQ. V shed 3 bases and J 5 bases; nucleotides not matched to a gene: 7. This CDR3 is built from 16 residues. CDR3 residues: CASSWTSGRGGETQYF. The CDR3 DNA reads TGCGCCAGCAGCTGGACTAGCGGGAGAGGAGGGGAGACCCAGTACTTC.

In regard to this clonotype: A much larger clone is a single base away; this may be a read error. The chain is built from TRBV5-1 and TRBJ1-1; D is possibly TRBD1 (5 bases). CDR3 length: 14 residues. Per the germline V gene, CDR1 is SGHRS and CDR2 is YFSETQ. CDR3: CASSLDRPNTGAFF. The CDR3 coding sequence is TGCGCCAGCAGCTTGGACAGGCCGAACACTGGAGCTTTCTTT. The variable domain in full, completed from reference TRBV5-1 and TRBJ1-1, reads KAGVTQTPRYLIKTRGQQVTLSCSPISGHRSVSWYQQTPGQGLQFLFEYFSETQRNKGNFPGRFSGRQFSNSRSEMNVSTLELGDSALYLCASSLDRPNTGAFFGQGTRLTVV.

This clonotype was counted at least ten times. The chain employs TRBV6-2 or TRBV6-3 and TRBJ2-7; D is unresolved. The CDR3 runs to 15 residues. Germline-derived CDR1 and CDR2 are MNHEY and SVGEGT. Trimming left V 0 bases short and J 0 bases short, with 9 bases between. Here the CDR3 DNA reads TGTGCCAGCAGTTACTCTGCGGAATCCTCCTACGAGCAGTACTTC. This codes for CASSYSAESSYEQYF.

Only a few counts were recorded for this clonotype. The chain couples TRBV7-6 to TRBJ2-3; TRBD2 agrees at 7 bases. V was pared by 2 bases and J by 5 bases, with 4 bases of the junction left unmatched. The CDR3 has 14 residues. In germline, CDR1 is SGHVS, CDR2 FNYEAQ. The CDR3 sequence: CASSLYTSVDTQYF. In DNA form, the CDR3 reads TGTGCCAGCAGCTTATATACTAGCGTAGATACGCAGTATTTT. Using reference TRBV7-6 and TRBJ2-3 for the parts outside the CDR3, the full variable domain is GAGVSQSPRYKVTKRGQDVALRCDPISGHVSLYWYRQALGQGPEFLTYFNYEAQQDKSGLPNDRFSAERPEGSISTLTIQRTEQRDSAMYRCASSLYTSVDTQYFGPGTRLTVL.

The chain combines TRBV28 with TRBJ2-1, with no clear D. CDR1 and CDR2 (germline): MDHEN, SYDVKM. The CDR3 covers 16 residues. The V end lost 6 bases, the J end lost 3 bases, and 18 bases lay between the germline ends. CDR3 sequence reads: CASSSSLLRIYNEQFF. CDR3 DNA: TGTGCCAGCAGCAGTTCGTTGTTGCGGATCTACAATGAGCAGTTCTTC.

This clonotype was seen repeatedly, ten times or more. The chain has TRBV20-1 and TRBJ2-7, with 8 positions matching TRBD2. CDR1 DFQATT and CDR2 SNEGSKA come from the germline V gene (reference sequence). The CDR3 is 14 residues long. Germline trimming cut 1 base from V and 2 bases from J; bases unmatched to any gene: 4. The chain's CDR3 is CSARGRGGTYEQYF. DNA for the CDR3: TGCAGTGCTAGAGGTCGGGGGGGAACCTACGAGCAGTACTTC.

This clonotype was observed many times. The chain links TRBV7-7 to TRBJ2-5; TRBD1 aligns across 7 bases. The junction had 8 bases not matched to a gene; V was cut back by 5 bases and J by 2 bases. The CDR3 loop spans 15 amino acids. The germline V gene encodes CDR1 SSHAT and CDR2 FNYEAQ (reference sequence). CDR3 DNA: TGTGCCAGCAGCCCCTCGGGACAGCAACAAGAGACCCAGTACTTC. Translating gives CASSPSGQQQETQYF.

There are a few counts of this clonotype. The rearrangement links TRBV7-9 to TRBJ1-5; 9 bases align to TRBD1. Germline CDR1 SEHNR, CDR2 FQNEAQ (reference sequence). The CDR3 has 14 amino acids. Unmatched junction bases numbered 5, after V lost 4 bases and J lost 7 bases. The DNA of the CDR3 is TGTGCCAGCAGCTCCGGGACAGGGAAACAGCCCCAGCATTTT. It translates to CASSSGTGKQPQHF.

The chain is built from TRBV5-1 and TRBJ2-7, with 8 bases identical to TRBD2. Germline CDR1 is SGHRS and CDR2 is YFSETQ. The ends lost 4 bases at V and 4 bases at J; junction bases unmatched: 4. This CDR3 contains 13 residues. The CDR3, as DNA: TGCGCCAGCAGCGCGGGGGGACCATACGAGCAGTACTTC. Protein product: CASSAGGPYEQYF.

To note about this clonotype: A junction boundary mismatches the germline segment, possibly from a read error. V gene TRBV10-3 combines with J gene TRBJ2-1, with no clear D. The CDR3 runs to 11 residues. Germline CDR1 and CDR2: ENHRY and SYGVKD. The CDR3 spells CAISEDKEQFF. CDR3 nucleotides: TGTGCCATCAGTGAGGACAAGGAGCAGTTCTTC.